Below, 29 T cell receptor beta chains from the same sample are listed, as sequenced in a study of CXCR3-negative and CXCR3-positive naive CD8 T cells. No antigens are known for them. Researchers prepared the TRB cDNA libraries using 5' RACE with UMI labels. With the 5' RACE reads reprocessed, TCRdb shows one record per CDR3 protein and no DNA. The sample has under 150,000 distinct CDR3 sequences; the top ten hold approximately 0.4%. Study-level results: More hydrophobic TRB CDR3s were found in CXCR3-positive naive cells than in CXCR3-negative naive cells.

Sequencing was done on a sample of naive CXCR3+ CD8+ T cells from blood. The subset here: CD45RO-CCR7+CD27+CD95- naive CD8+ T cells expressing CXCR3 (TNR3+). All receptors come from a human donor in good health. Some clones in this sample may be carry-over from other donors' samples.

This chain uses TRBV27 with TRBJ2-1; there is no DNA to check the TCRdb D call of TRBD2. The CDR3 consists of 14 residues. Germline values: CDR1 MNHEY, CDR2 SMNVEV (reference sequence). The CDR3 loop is CASSGWNSNNEQFF.

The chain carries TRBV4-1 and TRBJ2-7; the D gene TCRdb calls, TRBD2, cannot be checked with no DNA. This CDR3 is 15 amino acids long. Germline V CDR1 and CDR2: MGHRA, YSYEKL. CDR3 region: CASSQVEGGSYEQYF.

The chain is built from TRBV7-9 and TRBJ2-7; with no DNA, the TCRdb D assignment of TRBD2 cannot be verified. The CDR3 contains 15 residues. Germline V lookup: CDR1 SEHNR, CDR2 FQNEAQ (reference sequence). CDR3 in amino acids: CASSLAGGSGYEQYF. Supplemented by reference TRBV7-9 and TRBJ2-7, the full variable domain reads DTGVSQNPRHKITKRGQNVTFRCDPISEHNRLYWYRQTLGQGPEFLTYFQNEAQLEKSRLLSDRFSAERPKGSFSTLEIQRTEQGDSAMYLCASSLAGGSGYEQYFGPGTRLTVT.

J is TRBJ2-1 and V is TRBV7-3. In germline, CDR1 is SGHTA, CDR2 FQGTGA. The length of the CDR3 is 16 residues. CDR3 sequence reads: CASSLFGLTPYNEQFF.

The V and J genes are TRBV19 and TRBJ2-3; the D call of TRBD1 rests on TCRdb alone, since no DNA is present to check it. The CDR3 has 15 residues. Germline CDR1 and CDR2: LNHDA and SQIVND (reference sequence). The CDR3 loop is CASSIGDRDPDTQYF.

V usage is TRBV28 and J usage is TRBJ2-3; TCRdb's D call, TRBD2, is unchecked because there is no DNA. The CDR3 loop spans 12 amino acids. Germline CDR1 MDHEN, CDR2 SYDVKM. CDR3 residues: CASSEVSDTQYF.

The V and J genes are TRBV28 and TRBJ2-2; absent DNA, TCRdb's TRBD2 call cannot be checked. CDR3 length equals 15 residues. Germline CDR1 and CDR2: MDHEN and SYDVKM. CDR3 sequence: CATRPRPGLTGELFF.

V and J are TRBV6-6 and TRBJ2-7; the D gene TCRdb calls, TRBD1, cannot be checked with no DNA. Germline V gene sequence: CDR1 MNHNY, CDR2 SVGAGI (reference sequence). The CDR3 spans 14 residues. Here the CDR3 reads CASSEPGQDHEQYF.

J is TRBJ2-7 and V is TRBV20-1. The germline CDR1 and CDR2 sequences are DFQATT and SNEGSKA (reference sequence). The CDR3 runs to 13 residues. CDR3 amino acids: CSARDLANYEQYF.

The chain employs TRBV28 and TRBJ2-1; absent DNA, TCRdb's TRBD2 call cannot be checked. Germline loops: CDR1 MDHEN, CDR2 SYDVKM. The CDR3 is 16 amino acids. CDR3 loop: CASSTGTSGNYNEQFF.

The CDR3 loop is CASSQGAGSSTYEQYF. The V gene is TRBV4-1, the J gene TRBJ2-7. CDR3 length: 16 amino acids. From germline, CDR1 is MGHRA and CDR2 YSYEKL.

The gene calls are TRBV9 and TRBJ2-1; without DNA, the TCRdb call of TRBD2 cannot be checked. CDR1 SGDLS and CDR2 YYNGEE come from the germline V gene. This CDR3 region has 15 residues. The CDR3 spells CASSPSGYPPDEQFF.

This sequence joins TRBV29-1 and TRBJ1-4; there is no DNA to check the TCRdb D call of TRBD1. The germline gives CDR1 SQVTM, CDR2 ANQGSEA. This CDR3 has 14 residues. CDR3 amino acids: CSVEETGVNEKLFF.

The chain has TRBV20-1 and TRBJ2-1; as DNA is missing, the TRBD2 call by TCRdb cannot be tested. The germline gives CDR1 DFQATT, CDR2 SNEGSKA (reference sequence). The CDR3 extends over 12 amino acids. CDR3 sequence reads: CSARYSGEGGFF.

CDR3 residues: CASSSPQTGGVEQFF. The chain couples TRBV3-1 to TRBJ2-1; the TRBD1 assignment by TCRdb is unverifiable without DNA. This CDR3 contains 15 residues. Germline values: CDR1 LGHDT, CDR2 YNNKEL (reference sequence).

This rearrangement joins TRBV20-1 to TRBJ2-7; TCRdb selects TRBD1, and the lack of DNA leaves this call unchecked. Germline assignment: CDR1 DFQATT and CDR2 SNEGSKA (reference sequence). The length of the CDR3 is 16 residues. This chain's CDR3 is CSASLKGSGPGHEQYF.

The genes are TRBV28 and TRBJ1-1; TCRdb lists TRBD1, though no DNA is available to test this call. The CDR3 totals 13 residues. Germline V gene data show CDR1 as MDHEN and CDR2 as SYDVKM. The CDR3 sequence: CASTGRMNTEAFF.

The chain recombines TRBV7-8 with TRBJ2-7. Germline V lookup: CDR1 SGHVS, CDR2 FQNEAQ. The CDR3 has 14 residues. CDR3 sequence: CASRAPNRNYEQYF.

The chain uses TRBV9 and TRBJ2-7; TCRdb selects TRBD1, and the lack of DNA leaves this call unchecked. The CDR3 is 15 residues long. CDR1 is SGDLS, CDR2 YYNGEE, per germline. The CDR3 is CASSPEGAAVGEQYF.

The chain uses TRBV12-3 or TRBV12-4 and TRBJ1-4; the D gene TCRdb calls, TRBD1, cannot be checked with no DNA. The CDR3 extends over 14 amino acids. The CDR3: CASSPTRGNEKLFF.

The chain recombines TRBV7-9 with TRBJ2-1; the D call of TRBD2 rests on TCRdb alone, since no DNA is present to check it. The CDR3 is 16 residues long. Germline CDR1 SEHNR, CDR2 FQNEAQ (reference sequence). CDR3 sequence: CASSGGLAGVGNEQFF.

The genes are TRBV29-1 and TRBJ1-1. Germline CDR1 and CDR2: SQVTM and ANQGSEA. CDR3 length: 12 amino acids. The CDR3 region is CSTVEANTEAFF.

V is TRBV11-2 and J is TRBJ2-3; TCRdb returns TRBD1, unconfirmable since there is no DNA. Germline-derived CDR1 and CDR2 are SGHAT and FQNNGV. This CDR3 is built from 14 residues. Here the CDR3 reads CASSSGTGLDTQYF.

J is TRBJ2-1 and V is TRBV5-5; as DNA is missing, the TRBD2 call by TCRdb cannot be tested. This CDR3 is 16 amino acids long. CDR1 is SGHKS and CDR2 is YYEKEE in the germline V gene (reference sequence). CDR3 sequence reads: CASSPGLAGTYNEQFF.

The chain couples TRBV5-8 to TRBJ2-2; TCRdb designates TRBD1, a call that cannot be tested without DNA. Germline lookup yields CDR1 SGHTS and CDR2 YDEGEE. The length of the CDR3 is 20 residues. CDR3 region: CASSHIPSAAPRQNTGELFF. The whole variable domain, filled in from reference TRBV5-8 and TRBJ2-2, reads EAGVTQSPTHLIKTRGQQATLRCSPISGHTSVYWYQQALGLGLQFLLWYDEGEERNRGNFPPRFSGRQFPNYSSELNVNALELEDSALYLCASSHIPSAAPRQNTGELFFGEGSRLTVL.

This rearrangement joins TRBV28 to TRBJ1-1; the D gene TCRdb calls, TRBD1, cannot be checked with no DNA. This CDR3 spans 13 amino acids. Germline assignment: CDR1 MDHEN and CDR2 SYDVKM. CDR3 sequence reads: CASSLHRGTEAFF.

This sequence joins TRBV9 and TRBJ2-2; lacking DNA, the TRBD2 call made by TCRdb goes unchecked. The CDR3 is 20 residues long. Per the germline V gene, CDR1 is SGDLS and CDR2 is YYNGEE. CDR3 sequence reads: CASSLSPLADGGVVTGELFF.

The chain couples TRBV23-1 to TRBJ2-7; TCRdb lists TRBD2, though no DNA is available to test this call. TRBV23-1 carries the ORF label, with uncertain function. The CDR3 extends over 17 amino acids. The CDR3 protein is CASRSGNLAGGSYEQYF.

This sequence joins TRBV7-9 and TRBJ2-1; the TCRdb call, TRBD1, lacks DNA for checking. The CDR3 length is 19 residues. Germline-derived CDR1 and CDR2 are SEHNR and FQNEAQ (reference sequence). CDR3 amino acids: CASSLAWIQGMGSYNEQFF.